This TCR beta chain was captured by sequencing in a study of cytomegalovirus exposure and HLA in healthy donors. General observations from the study: Among the sequence variants, a highly shared cluster was likely an artifact of sequencing. According to a later analysis, donors in an Asian-associated ancestry cluster reportedly had fewer N-insertions than the roughly 670-donor mean. It was only CMV serostatus that was available as immune exposure information.

Of note for this clone: Its antigen is unknown.

The PCR contained 60 Vbeta and 13 Jbeta primers. Original analysis: Later work found tens of millions of unique TCR beta chains, with about 10 million shared. The repertoire was sequenced with immunoSEQ multiplex PCR; TCRdb's copy has only in-frame clones and lacks some. From that table come the V and J calls and clone size; the DNA was used to work out D and trimming. The top ten clones hold approximately 6.3% of a sample with around 90,000 clones, over 60% of them seen once. The CDR3 spans 17 residues. Germline V gene sequence: CDR1 SEHNR, CDR2 FQNEAQ (reference sequence). Unmatched junction bases numbered 10, after V lost 1 base and J lost 2 bases.

This TCR was recovered from a boy between 10 and 17 years old in good health and CMV-seropositive. Material: PBMCs. V and J are TRBV7-9 and TRBJ2-5; 7 nucleotides agree with TRBD2. The CDR3 loop is CASSLEMRPSGQETQYF. As DNA, the CDR3 is TGTGCCAGCAGCTTAGAAATGAGGCCTAGCGGACAAGAGACCCAGTACTTC.